The rows below give T cell receptor beta chains drawn from one sample of a study of cytomegalovirus exposure and HLA in healthy donors. Profiling relied on immunoSEQ multiplex PCR, and the TCRdb table lists in-frame clones only, not all of them. Among 74,000 or so clones listed, 79% were seen once. The sample was PBMCs. Source of these receptors: a woman aged 40 to 49 in good health and CMV-seropositive. CDR3s include the opening cysteine and the closing phenylalanine or tryptophan. Each record gives: V gene, J gene, CDR3 protein.

TRBV9	TRBJ1-1	CASGANTEAFF
TRBV29-1	TRBJ2-3	CSVVVQGNTDTQYF
TRBV11-3	TRBJ2-7	CASSPRPGLAGHEQYF
TRBV4-1	TRBJ1-2	CASSQRQGDGYTF
TRBV6-1	TRBJ1-1	CASRAGQANTEAFF
TRBV5-1	TRBJ2-3	CASSQSRQGRNTDTQYF
TRBV19	TRBJ2-5	CASRGPQAGGETQYF
TRBV28	TRBJ2-4	CASGSGGWAKNIQYF
TRBV29-1	TRBJ2-5	CSVEGRGLAGGVETQYF
TRBV9	TRBJ1-2	CASSAGGATYGYTF
TRBV2	TRBJ2-5	CASRGTSGGSGETQYF
TRBV15	TRBJ2-7	CATSRDTLLRGGDYEQYF
TRBV6-5	TRBJ1-2	CASSRTERRYGYTF
TRBV7-9	TRBJ1-2	CASSFTISYGYTF
TRBV28	TRBJ1-2	CASSFPGGGNFRYTF
TRBV2	TRBJ2-3	CASSASGFSTDTQYF
TRBV30	TRBJ1-1	CAWSWGGQALNTEAFF
TRBV7-9	TRBJ1-4	CASSLGMTDENEKLFF
TRBV15	TRBJ1-1	CATVGAGRNTEAFF
TRBV7-9	TRBJ2-3	CASSPQGASTDTQYF
TRBV27	TRBJ2-3	CASSLGGLAGDQDTQYF
TRBV11-2	TRBJ2-5	CASTRDRRQETQYF
TRBV25-1	TRBJ2-1	CASTPGLAGVNEQFF
TRBV6-1	TRBJ1-4	CASSKERVTEKLFF
TRBV29-1	TRBJ1-5	CSVGGGGNQPQHF
TRBV7-3	TRBJ2-1	CASSFSGGYNEQFF
TRBV7-9	TRBJ2-7	CASSLRTSGYEQYF
TRBV2	TRBJ1-6	CASKQGAVSPLHF
TRBV6-5	TRBJ1-2	CASSYSNYGYTF
TRBV5-1	TRBJ2-2	CASSLRQGGLTGELFF
TRBV30	TRBJ2-7	CAWRQGRAYEQYF
TRBV5-1	TRBJ2-1	CASSLSGSSYNEQFF
TRBV5-1	TRBJ1-2	CASSTQPGDYGYTF
TRBV5-4	TRBJ2-2	CASSWFFGTSGTGELFF
TRBV7-9	TRBJ1-1	CASSLDRWGTGTLGAFF
TRBV5-1	TRBJ2-1	CASSRSGTGGYEQFF
TRBV2	TRBJ2-7	CASSPKGAVSYEQYF
TRBV29-1	TRBJ2-1	CSYRGGKDEQFF